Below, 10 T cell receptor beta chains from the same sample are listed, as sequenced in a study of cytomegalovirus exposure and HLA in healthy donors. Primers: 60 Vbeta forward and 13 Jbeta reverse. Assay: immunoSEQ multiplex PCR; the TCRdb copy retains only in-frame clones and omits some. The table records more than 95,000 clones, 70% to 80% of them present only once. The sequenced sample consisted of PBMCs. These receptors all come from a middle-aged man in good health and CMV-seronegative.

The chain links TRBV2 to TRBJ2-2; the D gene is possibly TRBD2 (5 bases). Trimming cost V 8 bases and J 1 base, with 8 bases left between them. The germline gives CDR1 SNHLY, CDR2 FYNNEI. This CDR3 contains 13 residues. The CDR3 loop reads CASWERNTGELFF. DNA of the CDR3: TGTGCCAGCTGGGAGAGGAACACCGGGGAGCTGTTTTTT.

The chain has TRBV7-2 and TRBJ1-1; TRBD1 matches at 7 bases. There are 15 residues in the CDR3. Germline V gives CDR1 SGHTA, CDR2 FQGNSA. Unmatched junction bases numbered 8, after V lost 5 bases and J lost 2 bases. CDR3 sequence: CASSTPTGKNTEAFF. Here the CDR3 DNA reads TGTGCCAGCAGCACACCGACAGGGAAAAACACTGAAGCTTTCTTT.

CDR3 sequence: CASTGDRGYTEAFF. DNA of the CDR3: TGTGCCAGTACGGGGGACAGGGGATACACTGAAGCTTTCTTT. The chain joins TRBV19 to TRBJ1-1, with 10 bases identical to TRBD1. Germline V lookup: CDR1 LNHDA, CDR2 SQIVND (reference sequence). The ends lost 7 bases at V and 3 bases at J; junction bases unmatched: 5. CDR3 length: 14 amino acids.

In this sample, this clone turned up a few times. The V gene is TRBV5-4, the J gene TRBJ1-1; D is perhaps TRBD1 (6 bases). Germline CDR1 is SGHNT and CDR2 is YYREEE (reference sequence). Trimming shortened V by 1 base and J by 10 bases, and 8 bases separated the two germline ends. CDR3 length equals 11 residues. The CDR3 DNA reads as TGTGCCAGCAGCTTGCCGGACAGAGCTTTCTTT. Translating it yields CASSLPDRAFF. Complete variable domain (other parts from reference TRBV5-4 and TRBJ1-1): ETGVTQSPTHLIKTRGQQVTLRCSSQSGHNTVSWYQQALGQGPQFIFQYYREEENGRGNFPPRFSGLQFPNYSSELNVNALELDDSALYLCASSLPDRAFFGQGTRLTVV.

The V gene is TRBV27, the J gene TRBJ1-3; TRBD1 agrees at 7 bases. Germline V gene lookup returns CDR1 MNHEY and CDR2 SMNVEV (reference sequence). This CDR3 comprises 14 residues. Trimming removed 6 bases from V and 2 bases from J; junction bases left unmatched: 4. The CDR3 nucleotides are TGTGCCAGCAGCTTACAGGGGACTGGAAACACCATATATTTT. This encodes CASSLQGTGNTIYF.

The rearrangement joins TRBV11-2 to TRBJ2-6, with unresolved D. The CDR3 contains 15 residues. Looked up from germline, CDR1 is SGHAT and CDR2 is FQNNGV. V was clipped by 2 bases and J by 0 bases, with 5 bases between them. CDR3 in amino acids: CASSLTSSGANVLTF. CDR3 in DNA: TGTGCCAGCAGCTTAACGAGCTCTGGGGCCAACGTCCTGACTTTC.

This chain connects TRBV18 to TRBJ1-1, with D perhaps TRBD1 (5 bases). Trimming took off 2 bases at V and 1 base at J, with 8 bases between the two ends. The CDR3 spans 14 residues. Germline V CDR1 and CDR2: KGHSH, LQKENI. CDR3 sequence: CASSPGGENTEAFF. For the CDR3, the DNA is TGTGCCAGCTCACCAGGGGGGGAGAACACTGAAGCTTTCTTT.

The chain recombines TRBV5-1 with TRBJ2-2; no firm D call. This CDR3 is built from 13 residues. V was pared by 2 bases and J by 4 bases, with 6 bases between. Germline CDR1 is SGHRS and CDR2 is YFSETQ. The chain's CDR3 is CASSFEITGELFF. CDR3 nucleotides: TGCGCCAGCAGCTTCGAGATCACCGGGGAGCTGTTTTTT.

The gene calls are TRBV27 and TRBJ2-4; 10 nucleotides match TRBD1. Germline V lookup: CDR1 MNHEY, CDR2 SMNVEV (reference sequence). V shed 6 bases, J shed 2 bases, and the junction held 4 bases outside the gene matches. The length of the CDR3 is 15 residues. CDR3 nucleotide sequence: TGTGCCAGCAGGGGACAGGGGATAACCAAAAACATTCAGTACTTC. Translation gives CASRGQGITKNIQYF.

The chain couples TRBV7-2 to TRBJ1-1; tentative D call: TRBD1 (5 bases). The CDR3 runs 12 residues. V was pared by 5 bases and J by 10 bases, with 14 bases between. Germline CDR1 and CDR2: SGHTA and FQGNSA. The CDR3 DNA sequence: TGTGCCAGCAGCCCCTTTTCGGGGGTAGCTTTCTTT. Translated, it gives CASSPFSGVAFF.